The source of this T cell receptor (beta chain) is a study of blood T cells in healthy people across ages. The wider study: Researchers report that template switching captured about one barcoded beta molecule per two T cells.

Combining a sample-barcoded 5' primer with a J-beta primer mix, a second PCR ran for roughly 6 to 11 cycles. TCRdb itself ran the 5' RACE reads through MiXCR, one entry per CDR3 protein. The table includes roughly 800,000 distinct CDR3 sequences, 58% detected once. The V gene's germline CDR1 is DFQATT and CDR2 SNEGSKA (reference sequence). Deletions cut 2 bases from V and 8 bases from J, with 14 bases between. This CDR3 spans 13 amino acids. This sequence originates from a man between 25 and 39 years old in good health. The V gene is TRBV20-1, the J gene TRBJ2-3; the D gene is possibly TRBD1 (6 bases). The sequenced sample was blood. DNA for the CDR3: TGCAGTGCTAGACCCTACAGGGACGCTACGCAGTATTTT. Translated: CSARPYRDATQYF.